This TCR beta chain was sequenced during a study of early T cells in non-severe SARS-CoV-2 infection (dated by TCRdb to the early 2020s). Background for the entire study: Bulk RNA from unsorted whole blood was used for TCR sequencing, so alpha and beta chains could not be paired. On the study overall, not on this receptor specifically: VDJdb matching was skewed toward anti-spike CD8 responses, so virus-specific expansions were likely underestimated and private and CD4 specificities were missed.

Library preparation was by 5' RACE. The listed sequencing device is NextSeq 500. In the TCR library protocol, unique molecular identifiers were attached to individual cDNA molecules to correct for PCR bias and sequencing error. Both TCR alpha and beta chains were sequenced, and tight co-correlation was observed between alpha and beta sequence abundances in each sample. The authors processed their data as follows. V gene, J gene and CDR3 annotation of TCR sequences was performed with Decombinator V4. TCRs were defined as expanded if a significant change between any two time points was detected under a Poisson model with p below 0.0001. Abundances of TCRs were expressed as counts per million after normalisation to the total number of TCRs sequenced in each sample. MAIT TCRs were defined by TRAV1-2 paired with TRAJ12, TRAJ20 or TRAJ33, and iNKT TCRs by TRAV10 paired with TRAJ18. VDJdb, accessed on 1 November 2021, was searched for TCRs annotated for CMV, EBV and SARS-CoV-2, and TCRs annotated for more than one antigen were excluded. Using fastp trimming at Q25 and MiXCR clonotype assembly, TCRdb reanalyzed the public sequencing data and kept in-frame beta chains. Under each unique CDR3 protein, matching rows form one entry showing the most common genes and DNA. TCRdb's processing, not the study's, gives the V and J calls here. The sample includes 55,000 to 85,000 distinct CDR3 sequences, with 10% to 15% observed a single time. Roughly 4.3% of the sample is in the top ten clones.

A case-control design nested within a healthcare worker cohort in London, UK, was used, with weekly nasopharyngeal swab PCR tests and blood sampling performed. Healthcare workers were recruited during the week of the UK lockdown, between 23 and 31 March 2020, and followed weekly for up to roughly 15 weeks. A remark on this clonotype: The antigen it binds to is not known. Qualities for individual bases were not recorded, and no much larger clone is one base off.

Trimming takes 6 bases off V and 3 bases off J; junction bases not matched to a gene: 4. CDR1 and CDR2 are read off the germline V gene as ENHRY and SYGVKD. Its CDR3 holds 13 amino acids, cysteine through phenylalanine. Only CDR3 DNA is held: 39 bases, read in frame from base 1. This chain is built from TRBV10-3 and TRBJ1-2; a stretch of 7 junction bases matches TRBD1. Sample: whole blood. The receptor was derived from an adult who was a healthcare worker with PCR-confirmed SARS-CoV-2 infection or an uninfected control (not recorded which). The CDR3 region has the sequence CAIRGTADYGYTF. The bases read TGTGCCATCAGGGGGACAGCAGACTATGGCTACACCTTC.